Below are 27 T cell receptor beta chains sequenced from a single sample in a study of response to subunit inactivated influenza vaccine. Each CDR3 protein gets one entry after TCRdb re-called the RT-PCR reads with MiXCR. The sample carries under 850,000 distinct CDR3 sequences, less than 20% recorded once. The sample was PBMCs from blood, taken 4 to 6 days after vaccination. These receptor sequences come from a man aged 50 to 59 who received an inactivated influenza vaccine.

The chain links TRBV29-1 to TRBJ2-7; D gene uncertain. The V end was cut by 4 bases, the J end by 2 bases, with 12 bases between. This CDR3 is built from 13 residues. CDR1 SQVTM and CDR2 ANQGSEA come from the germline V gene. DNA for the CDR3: TGCAGCGTTGTCGGGCAGGAAACCTACGAGCAGTACTTC. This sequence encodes CSVVGQETYEQYF.

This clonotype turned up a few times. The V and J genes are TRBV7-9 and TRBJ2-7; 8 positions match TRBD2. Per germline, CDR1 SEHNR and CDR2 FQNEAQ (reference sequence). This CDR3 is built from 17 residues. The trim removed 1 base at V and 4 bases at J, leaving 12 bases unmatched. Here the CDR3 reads CASSLGPAGARLYEQYF. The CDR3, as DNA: TGTGCCAGCAGCTTAGGTCCAGCGGGGGCCCGCCTTTACGAGCAGTACTTC.

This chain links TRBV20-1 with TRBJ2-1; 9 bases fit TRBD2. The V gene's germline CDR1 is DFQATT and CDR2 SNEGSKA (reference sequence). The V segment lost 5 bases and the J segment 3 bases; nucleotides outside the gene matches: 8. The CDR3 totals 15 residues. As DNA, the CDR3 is TGCAGTGCTTACGTACCTAGCGGGGTCTACAATGAGCAGTTCTTC. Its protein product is CSAYVPSGVYNEQFF.

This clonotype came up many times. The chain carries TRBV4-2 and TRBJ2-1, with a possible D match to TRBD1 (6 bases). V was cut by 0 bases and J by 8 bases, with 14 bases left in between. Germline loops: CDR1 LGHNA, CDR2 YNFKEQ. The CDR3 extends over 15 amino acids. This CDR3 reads CASSQDLRTVDEQFF. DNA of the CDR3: TGTGCCAGCAGCCAAGACCTGCGGACAGTTGATGAGCAGTTCTTC.

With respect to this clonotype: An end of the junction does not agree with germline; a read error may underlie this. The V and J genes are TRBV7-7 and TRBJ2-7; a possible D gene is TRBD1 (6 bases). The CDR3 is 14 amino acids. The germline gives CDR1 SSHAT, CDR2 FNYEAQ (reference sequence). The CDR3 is CASSLRQEPYEQYF. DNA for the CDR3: TGTGCTAGCAGCTTAAGACAGGAGCCCTACGAGCAGTACTTC. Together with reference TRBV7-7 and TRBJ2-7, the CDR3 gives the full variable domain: GAGVSQSPRYKVTKRGQDVTLRCDPISSHATLYWYQQALGQGPEFLTYFNYEAQPDKSGLPSDRFSAERPEGSISTLTIQRTEQRDSAMYRCASSLRQEPYEQYFGPGTRLTVT.

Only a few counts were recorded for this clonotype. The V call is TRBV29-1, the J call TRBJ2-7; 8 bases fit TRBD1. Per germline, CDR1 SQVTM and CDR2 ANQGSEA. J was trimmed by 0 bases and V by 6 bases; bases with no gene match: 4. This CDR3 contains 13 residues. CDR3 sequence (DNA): TGCAGCGTCTGGACAGGGAGCTCCTACGAGCAGTACTTC. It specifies CSVWTGSSYEQYF.

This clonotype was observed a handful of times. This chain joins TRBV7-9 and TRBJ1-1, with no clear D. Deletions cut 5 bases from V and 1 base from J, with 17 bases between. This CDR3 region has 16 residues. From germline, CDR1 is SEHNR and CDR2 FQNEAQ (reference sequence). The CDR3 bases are TGTGCCAGCAGCAGACACCAAGGACGGACGAACACTGAAGCTTTCTTT. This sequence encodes CASSRHQGRTNTEAFF.

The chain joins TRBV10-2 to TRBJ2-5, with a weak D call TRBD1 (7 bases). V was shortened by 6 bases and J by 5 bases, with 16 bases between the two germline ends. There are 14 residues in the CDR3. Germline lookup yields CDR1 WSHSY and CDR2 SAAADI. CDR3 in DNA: TGCGCCAGCAGCCACGGAGGGGGCGGTGAGACCCAGTACTTC. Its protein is CASSHGGGGETQYF.

CDR3 loop: CASRQAGGPSNEQFF. DNA of the CDR3: TGTGCCAGCAGACAAGCGGGAGGGCCTAGCAATGAGCAGTTCTTC. The chain recombines TRBV11-2 with TRBJ2-1, with 10 bases lining up with TRBD2. V gave up 6 bases and J gave up 6 bases; unmatched junction bases: 8. CDR1 and CDR2 (germline): SGHAT, FQNNGV. This CDR3 has 15 amino acids.

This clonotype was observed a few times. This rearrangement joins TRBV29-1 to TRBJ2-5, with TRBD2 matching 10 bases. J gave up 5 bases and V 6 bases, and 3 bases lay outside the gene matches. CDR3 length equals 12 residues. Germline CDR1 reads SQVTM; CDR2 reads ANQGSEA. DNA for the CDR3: TGCAGCGTGCGTAGCGGGAGGGAGACCCAGTACTTC. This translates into CSVRSGRETQYF.

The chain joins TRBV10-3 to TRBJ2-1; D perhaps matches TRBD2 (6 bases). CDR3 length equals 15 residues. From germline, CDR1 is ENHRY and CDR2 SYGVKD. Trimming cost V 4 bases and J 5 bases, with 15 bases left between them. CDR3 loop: CAISAPGSNHNEQFF. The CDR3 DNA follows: TGTGCCATCAGTGCCCCCGGGAGCAACCACAATGAGCAGTTCTTC.

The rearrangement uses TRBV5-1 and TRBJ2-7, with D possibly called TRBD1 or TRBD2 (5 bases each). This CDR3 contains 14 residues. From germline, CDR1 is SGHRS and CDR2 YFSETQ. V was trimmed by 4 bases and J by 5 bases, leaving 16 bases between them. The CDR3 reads CASSTGRGSNEQYF. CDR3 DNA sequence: TGCGCCAGCAGCACGGGACGGGGCTCTAACGAGCAGTACTTC.

This chain's CDR3 is CASSLTIRGQETQYF. For the CDR3, the DNA is TGTGCCAGCAGCTTGACGATTCGAGGGCAAGAGACCCAGTACTTC. The chain couples TRBV7-9 to TRBJ2-5, with TRBD2 as a possible D gene (5 bases). The V and J ends lost 3 bases and 2 bases respectively, with 13 bases between them. The germline V gene has CDR1 SEHNR and CDR2 FQNEAQ (reference sequence). This CDR3 has 15 residues.

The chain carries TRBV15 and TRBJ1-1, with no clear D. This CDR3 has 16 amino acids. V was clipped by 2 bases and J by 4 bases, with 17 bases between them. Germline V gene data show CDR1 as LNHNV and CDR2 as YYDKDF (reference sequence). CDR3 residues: CATSRITWRLGTEAFF. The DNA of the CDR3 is TGTGCCACCAGCAGAATTACCTGGAGGTTAGGCACTGAAGCTTTCTTT.

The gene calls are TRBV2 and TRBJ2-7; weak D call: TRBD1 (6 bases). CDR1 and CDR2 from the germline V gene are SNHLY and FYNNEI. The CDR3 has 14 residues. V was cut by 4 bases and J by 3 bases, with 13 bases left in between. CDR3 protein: CASSVGDTDYEQYF. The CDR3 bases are TGTGCCAGCAGTGTAGGGGACACGGACTACGAGCAGTACTTC.

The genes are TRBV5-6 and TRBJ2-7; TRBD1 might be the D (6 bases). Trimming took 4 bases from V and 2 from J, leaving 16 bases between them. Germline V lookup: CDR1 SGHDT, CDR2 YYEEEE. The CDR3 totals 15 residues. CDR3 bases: TGTGCCAGCAGCCCGACCGAGGGGGATCCCTACGAGCAGTACTTC. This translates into CASSPTEGDPYEQYF.

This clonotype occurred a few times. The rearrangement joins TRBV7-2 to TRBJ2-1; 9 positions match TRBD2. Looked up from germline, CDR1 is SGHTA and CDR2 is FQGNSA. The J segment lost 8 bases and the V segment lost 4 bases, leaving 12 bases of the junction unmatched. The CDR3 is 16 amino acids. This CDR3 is CASSSLAGLSSHEQFF. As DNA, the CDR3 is TGTGCCAGCAGCTCCCTAGCGGGGCTCTCTAGCCATGAGCAGTTCTTC. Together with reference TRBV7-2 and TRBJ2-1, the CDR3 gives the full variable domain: GAGVSQSPSNKVTEKGKDVELRCDPISGHTALYWYRQSLGQGLEFLIYFQGNSAPDKSGLPSDRFSAERTGGSVSTLTIQRTQQEDSAVYLCASSSLAGLSSHEQFFGPGTRLTVL.

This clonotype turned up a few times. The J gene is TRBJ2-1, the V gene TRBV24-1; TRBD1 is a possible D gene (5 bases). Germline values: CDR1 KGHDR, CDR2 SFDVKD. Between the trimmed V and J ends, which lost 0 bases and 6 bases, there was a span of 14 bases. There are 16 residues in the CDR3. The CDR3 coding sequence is TGTGCCACCAGTGATTTGGAGCCAGGGAAGAGCAATGAGCAGTTCTTC. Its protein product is CATSDLEPGKSNEQFF.

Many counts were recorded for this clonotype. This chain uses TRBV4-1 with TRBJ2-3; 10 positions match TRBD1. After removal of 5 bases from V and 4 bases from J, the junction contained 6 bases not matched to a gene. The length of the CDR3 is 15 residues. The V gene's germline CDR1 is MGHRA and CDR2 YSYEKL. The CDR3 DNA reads TGCGCCAGCAGCAGACAGGGGGCTGTTCCAGATACGCAGTATTTT. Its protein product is CASSRQGAVPDTQYF.

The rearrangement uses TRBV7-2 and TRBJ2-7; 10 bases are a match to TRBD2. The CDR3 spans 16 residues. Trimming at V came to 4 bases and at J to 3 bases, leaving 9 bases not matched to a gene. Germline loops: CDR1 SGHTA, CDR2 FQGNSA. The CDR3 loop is CASSSASGGTYYEQYF. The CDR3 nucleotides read TGTGCCAGCAGCTCAGCTAGCGGGGGTACCTACTACGAGCAGTACTTC.

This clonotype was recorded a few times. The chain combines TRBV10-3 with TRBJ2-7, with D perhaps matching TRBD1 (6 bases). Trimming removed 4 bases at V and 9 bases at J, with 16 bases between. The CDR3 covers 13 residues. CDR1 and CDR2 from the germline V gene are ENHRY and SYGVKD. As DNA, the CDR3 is TGTGCCATCAGTGGCGTAGGGGGAACTGCGCAGTACTTC. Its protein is CAISGVGGTAQYF.

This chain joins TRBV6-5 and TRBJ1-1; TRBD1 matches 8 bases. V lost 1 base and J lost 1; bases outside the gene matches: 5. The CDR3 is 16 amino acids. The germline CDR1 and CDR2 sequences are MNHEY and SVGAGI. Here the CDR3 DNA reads TGTGCCAGCAGTTACTTGCCGCAGGGGGCGAACACTGAAGCTTTCTTT. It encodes CASSYLPQGANTEAFF.

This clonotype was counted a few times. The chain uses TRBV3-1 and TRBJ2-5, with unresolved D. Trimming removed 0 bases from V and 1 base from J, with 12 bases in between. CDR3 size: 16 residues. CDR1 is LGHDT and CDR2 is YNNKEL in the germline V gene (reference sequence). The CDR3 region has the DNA TGTGCCAGCAGCCAAGATAATCGGCGGATCCAAGAGACCCAGTACTTC. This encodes CASSQDNRRIQETQYF.

CDR3 nucleotide sequence: TGTGCCAGCAGTTTAGCGGGAGGGAGGGAGGCTTTCTTT. Amino acids: CASSLAGGREAFF. The chain is built from TRBV12-3 or TRBV12-4 and TRBJ1-1; the D is unclear. CDR3 size: 13 residues. V lost 0 bases to trimming and J lost 11 bases, with 13 bases between them.

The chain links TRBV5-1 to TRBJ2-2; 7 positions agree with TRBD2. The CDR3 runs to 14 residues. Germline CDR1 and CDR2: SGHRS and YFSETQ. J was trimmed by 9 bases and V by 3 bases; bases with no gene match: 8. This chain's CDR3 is CASSYSGRTRELFF. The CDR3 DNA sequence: TGCGCCAGCAGCTATTCCGGGAGGACCCGGGAGCTGTTTTTT.

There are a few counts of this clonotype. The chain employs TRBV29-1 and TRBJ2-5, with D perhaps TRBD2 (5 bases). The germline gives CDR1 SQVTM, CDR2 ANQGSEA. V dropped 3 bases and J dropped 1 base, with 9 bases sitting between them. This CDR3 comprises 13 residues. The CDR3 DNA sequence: TGCAGCGTTGATAGTGGACTCCAAGAGACCCAGTACTTC. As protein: CSVDSGLQETQYF.

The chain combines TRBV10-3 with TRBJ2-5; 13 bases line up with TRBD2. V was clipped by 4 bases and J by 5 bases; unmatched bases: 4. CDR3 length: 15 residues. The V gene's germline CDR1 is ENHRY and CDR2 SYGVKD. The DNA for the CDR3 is TGTGCCATCAGTGGACTAGCGGGAGGTCTGGAGACCCAGTACTTC. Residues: CAISGLAGGLETQYF.